Listed below are T cell receptor beta chains from one sample, sequenced in a study of T cells in Graves' hyperthyroidism and ophthalmopathy. TCRdb reanalysed the multiplex PCR reads using MiXCR and keeps one entry per CDR3 protein. The repertoire consists of about 350,000 distinct CDR3 sequences, with 11% to 15% occurring once and the leading ten covering 20% to 25%. The source material was blood. Receptors were obtained from a woman aged 25 to 39 with Graves' hyperthyroidism. Both conserved end residues are trimmed from each CDR3. Fields, in order: clone size, J gene, V gene, CDR3 protein. Only some rows state a clone size, as once, few, many or a class for expanded clones.

NA	TRBJ2-2	TRBV14	ASSQFQVPGELF
many	TRBJ2-1	TRBV27	ASSTGDNWMGNEQF
NA	TRBJ2-7	TRBV20-1	SAPDRGQGEQY
NA	TRBJ1-1	TRBV7-9	AGSVATGSSEAF
few	TRBJ2-2	TRBV11-2	ASSSPGQNTGELF
many	TRBJ2-2	TRBV12-3/TRBV12-4	ASSLYSGQNTGELF
many	TRBJ1-1	TRBV2	ASHKTGGWTEAF
many	TRBJ2-4	TRBV12-3/TRBV12-4	ASSLSSPNIQY
NA	TRBJ1-1	TRBV5-5	ASSLAAGTENTEAF
NA	TRBJ1-5	TRBV19	ASYSAYSNQPQH
many	TRBJ1-6	TRBV3-1	ASSEGNSPLH
many	TRBJ2-3	TRBV10-3	ASNPTTTVGSDTQY
NA	TRBJ1-5	TRBV2	ASSVAIASQNQPQH
many	TRBJ2-3	TRBV12-3/TRBV12-4	ASSPQGREEDTQY
NA	TRBJ2-7	TRBV5-5	ASSWRGDTFGEQY
few	TRBJ2-7	TRBV18	ASSNMPTNEQY
many	TRBJ2-2	TRBV28	ASSFKVYTGELF